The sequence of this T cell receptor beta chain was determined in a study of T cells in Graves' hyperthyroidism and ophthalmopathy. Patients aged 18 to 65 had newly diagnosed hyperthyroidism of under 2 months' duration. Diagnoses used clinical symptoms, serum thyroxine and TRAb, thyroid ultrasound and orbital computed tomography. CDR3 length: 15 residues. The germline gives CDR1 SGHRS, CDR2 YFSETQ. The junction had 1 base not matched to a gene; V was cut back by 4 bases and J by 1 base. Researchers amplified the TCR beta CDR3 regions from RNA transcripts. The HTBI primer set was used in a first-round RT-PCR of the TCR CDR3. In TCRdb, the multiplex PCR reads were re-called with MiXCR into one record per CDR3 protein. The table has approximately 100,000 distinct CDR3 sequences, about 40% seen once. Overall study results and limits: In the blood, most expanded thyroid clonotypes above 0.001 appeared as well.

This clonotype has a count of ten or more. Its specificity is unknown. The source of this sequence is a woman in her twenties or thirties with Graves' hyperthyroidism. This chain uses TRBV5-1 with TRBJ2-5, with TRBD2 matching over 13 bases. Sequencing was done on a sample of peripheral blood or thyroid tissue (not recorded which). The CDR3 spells CASSRLAGGQETQYF. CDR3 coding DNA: TGCGCCAGCAGCAGACTAGCGGGAGGCCAAGAGACCCAGTACTTC.